The table lists the clone carrying this T cell receptor beta chain with many counts. These data belong to a study of regulatory T cells in long-lasting Graves disease. Time point indicated: newly diagnosed GD, antithyroid drugs for less than 3 months. Scientists built the TCR library using RNA that was extracted from PBMCs. With iRepertoire HTBI primers and Arm-PCR of CDR3 regions, TCR beta libraries were built. TCRdb processed the multiplex PCR reads anew with MiXCR; each CDR3 protein has one entry. The table records under 300,000 distinct CDR3 sequences, around 20% of them present only once. J gave up 4 bases and V 2 bases, and 7 bases lay outside the gene matches. Germline CDR1 DFQATT, CDR2 SNEGSKA (reference sequence). The length of the CDR3 is 15 residues.

The rearrangement uses TRBV20-1 and TRBJ2-3; 9 bases agree with TRBD1. Sequences were derived from peripheral blood mononuclear cells (PBMCs), sampled at new diagnosis, from a patient treated with antithyroid drugs. The TCR comes from a female donor with Graves disease. The CDR3 loop is CSARTTGGSSDTQYF. The CDR3 bases are TGCAGTGCTAGAACCACAGGGGGCAGTTCAGATACGCAGTATTTT.